This TCR beta chain is drawn from a study of blood T cell repertoires in COVID-19. Study-wide background: Nucleic acid was either cDNA or gDNA, and it came from T cells, B-cell-depleted T cells, or PBMCs.

Germline CDR1 and CDR2: SGHTA and FQGNSA. The CDR3 has 13 residues. V was pared by 4 bases and J by 3 bases, with 9 bases between. As originally analysed: Researchers report that nucleated cell counts were estimated from reference gene primer amplification. Sequencing used immunoSEQ multiplex PCR; TCRdb keeps in-frame clones, though not all of them. The V and J calls and clone size come from that table; D and trimming were worked out from the DNA. The sample has more than 40,000 clones, around four fifths seen once. The rearrangement uses TRBV7-2 and TRBJ1-1; no definite D call. Sequenced material: peripheral blood. This clonotype was sampled from a human donor with acute or convalescent COVID-19. The donor label of this sample is uncertain. The CDR3 sequence is CASSSQPDTEAFF. The CDR3 DNA sequence: TGTGCCAGCAGCTCACAACCAGACACTGAAGCTTTCTTT. Supplemented by reference TRBV7-2 and TRBJ1-1, the full variable domain reads GAGVSQSPSNKVTEKGKDVELRCDPISGHTALYWYRQSLGQGLEFLIYFQGNSAPDKSGLPSDRFSAERTGGSVSTLTIQRTQQEDSAVYLCASSSQPDTEAFFGQGTRLTVV.